Below, 16 T cell receptor beta chains from the same sample are listed, as sequenced in a study of T cells in Graves' hyperthyroidism and ophthalmopathy. Amplification targeted TCR beta CDR3 regions from RNA transcripts. In the first-round RT-PCR of the TCR CDR3, the HTBI primer set was used. TCRdb used MiXCR to reprocess the multiplex PCR reads, holding one entry per CDR3 protein. The data contain 550,000 to 650,000 distinct CDR3 sequences, approximately 14% of them singletons. Sequencing was carried out using blood. Receptors originate from a woman aged 35 to 49 with Graves' hyperthyroidism.

This clonotype was seen many times. This chain joins TRBV20-1 and TRBJ2-7, with 9 bases lining up with TRBD2. V dropped 0 bases and J dropped 7; count of bases not matched to a gene: 10. CDR1 is DFQATT, CDR2 SNEGSKA, per germline (reference sequence). The length of the CDR3 is 15 residues. CDR3 amino acids: CSARDVGLATLEQYF. The CDR3 bases are TGCAGTGCTAGAGACGTCGGACTAGCGACCCTAGAGCAGTACTTC.

V usage is TRBV20-1 and J usage is TRBJ1-4; D uncertain. This CDR3 comprises 14 residues. The germline CDR1 and CDR2 sequences are DFQATT and SNEGSKA (reference sequence). V gave up 0 bases and J gave up 7 bases, with 12 bases separating them. The DNA for the CDR3 is TGCAGTGCTAGAGATCGGGGATTCGGTGAAAAACTGTTTTTT. Amino acid sequence: CSARDRGFGEKLFF.

To note about this clonotype: A much bigger clone sits one base away, suggesting this may be a read error. This chain joins TRBV30 and TRBJ2-2; D might be TRBD1 (6 bases). The CDR3 has 13 amino acids. CDR1 is GTSNPN and CDR2 is SVGIG in the germline V gene (reference sequence). The CDR3 sequence is CAWRALGAGALFF. For the CDR3, the DNA is TGTGCCTGGAGGGCTTTGGGGGCCGGGGCGCTGTTTTTT.

This clonotype was found many times. The chain's CDR3 is CSARDWGQGAGYTF. CDR3 nucleotides: TGCAGTGCTAGAGATTGGGGACAGGGGGCGGGCTACACCTTC. V and J are TRBV20-1 and TRBJ1-2, with TRBD1 matching 12 bases. This CDR3 region has 14 residues. Germline V gene sequence: CDR1 DFQATT, CDR2 SNEGSKA (reference sequence). V lost 0 bases, J lost 8 bases, and 4 bases stayed unmatched.

The gene calls are TRBV5-8 and TRBJ2-6, with 11 bases lining up with TRBD1. The CDR3 contains 18 residues. Losses at the gene ends were 1 base for V and 2 bases for J; bases not matched to a gene: 5. Germline loops: CDR1 SGHTS, CDR2 YDEGEE. As DNA, the CDR3 is TGTGCCAGCAGCTTGTGGACAGGGGGCGAAACTGGGGCCAACGTCCTGACTTTC. Its protein is CASSLWTGGETGANVLTF.

This clonotype has at least ten counts. This rearrangement joins TRBV28 to TRBJ1-2; possibly TRBD1 for D (6 bases). The CDR3 is made up of 17 amino acids. V lost 4 bases and J lost 4, with 22 bases in between. Germline loops: CDR1 MDHEN, CDR2 SYDVKM. CDR3 loop: CASSSPGGGGDFYGYTF. DNA of the CDR3: TGTGCCAGCAGTTCCCCGGGGGGGGGGGGCGACTTCTATGGCTACACCTTC.

This clonotype was seen at least ten times. The rearrangement joins TRBV20-1 to TRBJ1-2; 7 nucleotides match TRBD1. J lost 4 bases, V lost 0 bases, and 8 bases had no gene match. This CDR3 comprises 15 residues. Germline V gene sequence: CDR1 DFQATT, CDR2 SNEGSKA (reference sequence). CDR3 sequence reads: CSAREVQGGAYGYTF. The CDR3 bases are TGCAGTGCTAGAGAGGTCCAGGGGGGAGCCTATGGCTACACCTTC.

This clonotype was seen more than once but under ten times. V is TRBV6-1 and J is TRBJ2-1, with 7 bases lining up with TRBD2. CDR3 length: 14 residues. Germline lookup yields CDR1 MNHNS and CDR2 SASEGT. V shed 7 bases, J shed 4 bases, and the junction held 7 bases outside the gene matches. CDR3 sequence: CASMGGSGYNEQFF. Here the CDR3 DNA reads TGTGCCAGCATGGGCGGGAGCGGGTACAATGAGCAGTTCTTC.

This clonotype was counted ten times or more. The chain uses TRBV12-3 or TRBV12-4 and TRBJ2-5; D is unclear. V lost 5 bases and J lost 11, with 15 bases in between. There are 12 residues in the CDR3. CDR3 sequence: CASSPTEFAQYF. The CDR3 DNA sequence: TGTGCCAGCAGTCCAACAGAGTTCGCACAGTACTTC.

This clonotype was seen many times. The rearrangement uses TRBV2 and TRBJ1-5; weak D call: TRBD1 (5 bases). The germline V and J ends were trimmed by 6 bases and 5 bases, with 14 bases remaining between them. CDR3 size: 14 residues. Germline loops: CDR1 SNHLY, CDR2 FYNNEI. CDR3 in DNA: TGTGCCAGCAGCGTAGGGACTCCTGATCAGCCCCAGCATTTT. This encodes CASSVGTPDQPQHF.

This clonotype was observed a handful of times. The genes are TRBV29-1 and TRBJ2-2; 7 positions agree with TRBD2. CDR3 length equals 13 residues. J lost 4 bases, V lost 6 bases, and 5 bases had no gene match. CDR1 and CDR2 (germline): SQVTM, ANQGSEA. The CDR3 DNA sequence: TGCAGCGTCCAGACTAGCTCCACCGGGGAGCTGTTTTTT. It is translated as CSVQTSSTGELFF.

There are many counts of this clonotype. V gene TRBV11-2 combines with J gene TRBJ2-7, with 12 bases lining up with TRBD2. The CDR3 is 15 residues long. Germline loops: CDR1 SGHAT, CDR2 FQNNGV. The V gene end was trimmed by 5 bases and the J gene end by 3 bases; junction bases not matched to a gene: 5. The CDR3: CASSLATSGSYEQYF. The CDR3 DNA is TGTGCCAGCAGCCTTGCGACTAGCGGGAGCTACGAGCAGTACTTC.

Remarks on this clonotype: Compared with germline, one end of the junction differs, possibly owing to a read error. The chain links TRBV7-8 to TRBJ2-2, with D possibly called TRBD1 or TRBD2 (6 bases each). Germline loops: CDR1 SGHVS, CDR2 FQNEAQ. CDR3 length equals 16 residues. Here the CDR3 DNA reads TGCGCCAGCACCCCAGGGGCCGGGGGACCCACCGGGGAGCTGTTTTTT. This translates into CASTPGAGGPTGELFF.

This clonotype appeared many times. The chain links TRBV3-1 to TRBJ1-2; 7 bases are shared with TRBD1. J gave up 4 bases and V 6 bases, and 11 bases lay outside the gene matches. Germline V gene sequence: CDR1 LGHDT, CDR2 YNNKEL (reference sequence). The CDR3 is 15 residues long. Here the CDR3 reads CASRDHGDRAYGYTF. In DNA, the CDR3 is TGTGCCAGCAGGGACCATGGGGACAGAGCCTATGGCTACACCTTC.

This clonotype came up many times. The rearrangement joins TRBV10-3 to TRBJ1-5; no clear D. The V gene's germline CDR1 is ENHRY and CDR2 SYGVKD. V was clipped by 2 bases and J by 7 bases, with 6 bases between them. The CDR3 spans 12 residues. In DNA, the CDR3 is TGTGCCATCAGTGAGGGAAGGCAGCCCCAGCATTTT. It specifies CAISEGRQPQHF.

This clonotype was picked up many times. This chain uses TRBV30 with TRBJ2-1; TRBD2 matches 8 bases. V gave up 8 bases and J gave up 4 bases; unmatched junction bases: 10. CDR1 GTSNPN and CDR2 SVGIG come from the germline V gene (reference sequence). This CDR3 has 14 amino acids. This CDR3 reads CAGGWLAGYNEQFF. DNA for the CDR3: TGTGCCGGAGGATGGCTAGCGGGTTACAATGAGCAGTTCTTC.